The 19 T cell receptor beta chains in this list originate from one sample, sequenced in a study of blood T cell repertoires in COVID-19. Generated by immunoSEQ multiplex PCR, the TCRdb table keeps only in-frame clones and is missing some. The sample shows 30,000 to 45,000 clones, approximately 80% of them seen only once. Sequenced sample: peripheral blood. Source of these receptors: a man in his 60s with active COVID-19.

This clone has only one observation. In DNA form, the CDR3 reads TGCGCCAGCAGCTTGGGACAGGGGGCCTATGGCTACACCTTC. Translating it yields CASSLGQGAYGYTF. The V gene is TRBV5-1, the J gene TRBJ1-2; the match to TRBD1 covers 10 bases. Germline CDR1 and CDR2: SGHRS and YFSETQ. Unmatched junction bases numbered 0, after V lost 0 bases and J lost 4 bases. The CDR3 runs 14 residues. Supplemented by reference TRBV5-1 and TRBJ1-2, the full variable domain reads KAGVTQTPRYLIKTRGQQVTLSCSPISGHRSVSWYQQTPGQGLQFLFEYFSETQRNKGNFPGRFSGRQFSNSRSEMNVSTLELGDSALYLCASSLGQGAYGYTFGSGTRLTVV.

V and J are TRBV30 and TRBJ2-2, with a tentative D call TRBD1 (6 bases). Germline assignment: CDR1 GTSNPN and CDR2 SVGIG (reference sequence). There are 14 residues in the CDR3. Trimming took off 1 base at V and 4 bases at J, with 10 bases between the two ends. CDR3 protein: CAWSGAGVTGELFF. CDR3 DNA sequence: TGTGCCTGGAGTGGGGCAGGGGTCACCGGGGAGCTGTTTTTT. The variable domain in full, completed from reference TRBV30 and TRBJ2-2, reads SQTIHQWPATLVQPVGSPLSLECTVEGTSNPNLYWYRQAAGRGLQLLFYSVGIGQISSEVPQNLSASRPQDRQFILSSKKLLLSDSGFYLCAWSGAGVTGELFFGEGSRLTVL.

This sequence joins TRBV6-5 and TRBJ1-3; no firm D call. The germline CDR1 and CDR2 sequences are MNHEY and SVGAGI. V lost 8 bases, J lost 0 bases, and 11 bases lay in between. The CDR3 consists of 14 residues. The CDR3 region has the DNA TGTGCCAGCCGAGGACTGAGCTCTGGAAACACCATATATTTT. Translation gives CASRGLSSGNTIYF.

The gene calls are TRBV6-5 and TRBJ2-2; 7 bases agree with TRBD1. The germline gives CDR1 MNHEY, CDR2 SVGAGI. J was trimmed by 1 base and V by 4 bases; bases with no gene match: 6. The CDR3 has 16 residues. In nucleotides, the CDR3 is TGTGCCAGCAGTTTGGATCGGACAGGGAACACCGGGGAGCTGTTTTTT. It codes for CASSLDRTGNTGELFF.

This chain joins TRBV5-4 and TRBJ1-1, with TRBD1 as a possible D gene (6 bases). Trimming cost V 4 bases and J 4 bases, with 14 bases left between them. CDR1 and CDR2 from the germline V gene are SGHNT and YYREEE (reference sequence). The CDR3 runs to 14 residues. CDR3 loop: CASSPSRGFTEAFF. CDR3 nucleotides: TGTGCCAGCAGCCCATCCAGGGGCTTCACTGAAGCTTTCTTT.

This rearrangement joins TRBV2 to TRBJ1-2, with D uncertain. The ends were cut back, 3 bases at V and 4 bases at J, with 15 bases in the middle. This CDR3 has 15 amino acids. In germline, CDR1 is SNHLY, CDR2 FYNNEI. As DNA, the CDR3 is TGTGCCAGCAGTGATTCTCGCGGAGGATCCTATGGCTACACCTTC. It yields the protein CASSDSRGGSYGYTF. Together with reference TRBV2 and TRBJ1-2, the CDR3 gives the full variable domain: EPEVTQTPSHQVTQMGQEVILRCVPISNHLYFYWYRQILGQKVEFLVSFYNNEISEKSEIFDDQFSVERPDGSNFTLKIRSTKLEDSAMYFCASSDSRGGSYGYTFGSGTRLTVV.

The chain carries TRBV11-3 and TRBJ2-7; 12 bases agree with TRBD1. The CDR3 is made up of 15 amino acids. CDR1 is SGHNT and CDR2 is YENEEA in the germline V gene. The trim removed 5 bases at V and 4 bases at J, leaving 6 bases unmatched. CDR3 loop: CASSPGTGGAYEQYF. CDR3 nucleotides: TGTGCCAGCAGCCCCGGGACAGGGGGCGCGTACGAGCAGTACTTC.

V gene TRBV12-1 combines with J gene TRBJ2-2; TRBD2, as called in the table, went unchecked against the DNA. TRBV12-1 has pseudogene status. The CDR3 length is 17 residues. The CDR3 DNA sequence: TGTGCCAGCAGCCCCGCCCCGACTAGCAGAAACACCGGGGAGCTGTTTTTT. Translation: CASSPAPTSRNTGELFF.

V gene TRBV10-3 combines with J gene TRBJ1-2; possible D gene TRBD1, 5 bases. V was shortened by 5 bases and J by 8 bases, with 9 bases between the two germline ends. Germline values: CDR1 ENHRY, CDR2 SYGVKD. The CDR3 contains 11 residues. CDR3 protein: CAISPGNGYTF. Here the CDR3 DNA reads TGTGCCATCAGTCCAGGGAACGGCTACACCTTC.

The count of this clone is one. DNA of the CDR3: TGTGCCAGCAGCCACAGCGGGGAAGCAAAGACCCAGTACTTC. Encoded protein: CASSHSGEAKTQYF. The chain carries TRBV14 and TRBJ2-5; 7 nucleotides match TRBD2. Germline values: CDR1 SGHDN, CDR2 FVKESK. The CDR3 has 14 amino acids. The J segment lost 6 bases and the V segment lost 3 bases, leaving 7 bases of the junction unmatched.

V gene TRBV2 combines with J gene TRBJ2-4, with unresolved D. The CDR3 has 14 residues. V was shortened by 7 bases and J by 8 bases, with 18 bases between the two germline ends. Germline V gene lookup returns CDR1 SNHLY and CDR2 FYNNEI. CDR3 coding DNA: TGTGCCAGCACTCAAAACCCCGACACCTACATTCAGTACTTC. Translating gives CASTQNPDTYIQYF.

V gene TRBV4-1 combines with J gene TRBJ1-1; D uncertain. This CDR3 spans 16 amino acids. Germline CDR1 and CDR2: MGHRA and YSYEKL. V was cut by 1 base and J by 3 bases, with 15 bases left in between. In nucleotides, the CDR3 is TGCGCCAGCAGCCAAGCCCCCCCCCTTAGTTACACTGAAGCTTTCTTT. Its translation: CASSQAPPLSYTEAFF.

This clone was detected only once. The chain has TRBV18 and TRBJ2-3; 7 positions match TRBD1. The CDR3 is 14 residues long. Germline trimming cut 1 base from V and 7 bases from J; bases unmatched to any gene: 5. CDR1 is KGHSH and CDR2 is LQKENI in the germline V gene. The CDR3 loop reads CASSPRDRENTQYF. CDR3 coding DNA: TGTGCCAGCTCACCACGCGACAGGGAAAATACGCAGTATTTT.

By share, this clone counts as medium-sized. This chain joins TRBV9 and TRBJ2-2; 11 bases match TRBD2. The CDR3 has 18 residues. Looked up from germline, CDR1 is SGDLS and CDR2 is YYNGEE. The V gene end was trimmed by 6 bases and the J gene end by 1 base; junction bases not matched to a gene: 11. CDR3 nucleotide sequence: TGTGCCAGCACCGGCCCCCCCCTAGCGGGGGGGAACACCGGGGAGCTGTTTTTT. Protein: CASTGPPLAGGNTGELFF.

The chain couples TRBV6-2 or TRBV6-3 to TRBJ2-7; D is possibly TRBD2 (6 bases). Germline CDR1 and CDR2: MNHEY and SVGEGT. The germline V and J ends were trimmed by 2 bases and 2 bases, with 25 bases remaining between them. There are 19 residues in the CDR3. CDR3 in amino acids: CASSYPQLGRRLPTYEQYF. Here the CDR3 DNA reads TGTGCCAGCAGTTACCCACAGTTAGGGAGGCGGCTCCCTACCTACGAGCAGTACTTC.

V usage is TRBV28 and J usage is TRBJ1-5; 7 bases match TRBD1. The germline V gene has CDR1 MDHEN and CDR2 SYDVKM. V lost 6 bases, J lost 6 bases, and 8 bases stayed unmatched. This CDR3 is built from 14 residues. The CDR3 DNA reads as TGTGCCAGCAGCCCCACAGGGGAACCTCAGCCCCAGCATTTT. This codes for CASSPTGEPQPQHF.

V and J are TRBV4-3 and TRBJ1-4; a weak D match, TRBD1 (5 bases). Trimming removed 4 bases at V and 1 base at J, with 16 bases between. CDR3 length: 17 amino acids. CDR1 and CDR2 (germline): LGHNA, YSLEER. The CDR3 nucleotides are TGCGCCAGCAGCCTTGGGGCTCCCCTGGGAACTAATGAAAAACTGTTTTTT. This translates into CASSLGAPLGTNEKLFF.

In its sample, this clone was seen a few times. The gene calls are TRBV12-3 or TRBV12-4 and TRBJ2-2; D is possibly TRBD1 (5 bases). Trimming cost V 7 bases and J 8 bases, with 11 bases left between them. The CDR3 has 12 amino acids. The CDR3 here is CASKGPAGELFF. The CDR3 DNA sequence: TGTGCCAGCAAGGGGCCGGCTGGGGAGCTGTTTTTT.

The rearrangement joins TRBV6-5 to TRBJ1-5, with 7 nucleotides matching TRBD1. V shed 7 bases, J shed 4 bases, and the junction held 10 bases outside the gene matches. The germline gives CDR1 MNHEY, CDR2 SVGAGI. The CDR3 runs to 15 residues. CDR3 DNA sequence: TGTGCCAGCATAGCCGGGACAGACTCGAATCAGCCCCAGCATTTT. This encodes CASIAGTDSNQPQHF.